This T cell receptor (beta chain) emerged from a study of human T cells and chemical hapten exposure. In the study overall: Doses of diphenylcyclopropenone went to the patients' scalps weekly throughout the approximately 25-week study.

Time point denoted: patch test 2, 6 weeks after DPC sensitization. Treatment of the sample: therapeutic diphenylcyclopropenone sensitization with weekly scalp DPC. Donors, patients with alopecia ranging from 18 to 70 years old and judged suitable for DPC, provided samples. This clonotype was picked up many times. With 5 bases removed from V and 4 bases from J, the gap between germline ends came to 24 bases. Germline V gene sequence: CDR1 LGHDT, CDR2 YNNKEL (reference sequence). The CDR3 extends over 19 amino acids. A single record per CDR3 protein comes from TCRdb applying MiXCR to the RACE reads. The table shows about 40,000 distinct CDR3 sequences, with approximately 3.3% occurring only once.

This TCR came from a man aged 35 to 55 with alopecia areata. Some clones in this sample may be carry-over from other donors' samples. This sequence joins TRBV3-1 and TRBJ2-6; D not resolved. The starting material was whole blood, obtained in connection with sensitization to the hapten diphenylcyclopropenone (DPC). The CDR3: CASSTRVSGGVGGANVLTF. The DNA for the CDR3 is TGTGCCAGCAGCACTCGTGTGTCAGGTGGGGTTGGCGGGGCCAACGTCCTGACTTTC. Using reference TRBV3-1 and TRBJ2-6 for the parts outside the CDR3, the full variable domain is DTAVSQTPKYLVTQMGNDKSIKCEQNLGHDTMYWYKQDSKKFLKIMFSYNNKELIINETVPNRFSPKSPDKAHLNLHINSLELGDSAVYFCASSTRVSGGVGGANVLTFGAGSRLTVL.